This TCR beta chain was recorded in a study of blood T cell repertoires in COVID-19 (dated by TCRdb to about 2020). Broadly, across the study: Samples from collaborators originated in the United States, Italy and Spain and spanned both the acute and convalescent phases of COVID-19. Nearly every sample came with metadata listing a de-identified subject ID, COVID-19 status, age in years and sex. The repertoires were released in a freely available public database intended as a resource for research on the immune response to SARS-CoV-2. Samples were obtained from the ongoing ImmuneRACE study (first 160 participants) and from roughly 1,300 subjects provided by 6 global collaborators. The prospective study material was composed of cDNA or gDNA derived from T cells, B-cell-depleted T cells, or PBMCs. HLA class I and class II types, where available, came from metadata supplied by the sample provider rather than from assay-based typing. Deeply sampled blood TCRbeta repertoires from subjects exposed to, actively infected with, or recovered from COVID-19 were included in the dataset.

Each collaborating institution followed its own protocols to collect whole blood in K2EDTA tubes. For TCRbeta analysis, collaborators shipped samples in one of three forms: frozen whole blood, isolated PBMCs, or DNA extracted from either of those sample types. CDR1 SGDLS and CDR2 YYNGEE were looked up in the germline V gene. V loses 4 bases at its end and J loses 2 bases; junction bases beyond the gene matches: 7. Including the terminal cysteine and phenylalanine, the CDR3 comprises 15 residues. CDR3 DNA is the only sequence kept; it has 45 bases, read in frame from the first base. The research as a whole found: The amount of clinical and demographic metadata varied by source and participant and was provided uncurated.

In the case of this clone: Its antigen is unknown. Base quality data are lacking; no much larger clone is found one base away.

TCRbeta CDR3 regions were amplified from genomic DNA by means of the immunoSEQ Assay, a bias-controlled multiplex PCR. In the paper's pipeline: Nucleated cell counts per sample were estimated from amplification of reference gene primers within the assay. To quantify the absolute abundance of each unique TCRbeta CDR3 rearrangement, sequence reads were collapsed and filtered. For each sample, productive Simpson clonality was calculated by taking the square root of Simpson's diversity index across productive rearrangements. TCRdb obtained this table from immuneACCESS and retained in-frame rearrangements with V and J assigned. These tables miss some clones; where compared with another copy, unresolved V genes account for less than half of the shortfall, and the remainder is unexplained. V, J and clone size are taken as reported in that table, and D and trimming were inferred from the DNA itself. The sample table shows 250,000 to 300,000 clones, and about 86% are seen once. 3.6% of the sample is held by the ten biggest clonotypes.

Sequences were obtained from peripheral blood. The chain employs TRBV9 and TRBJ2-5; TRBD2 lines up with 8 middle nucleotides. The sequence derives from a man between 18 and 29 years old with active or convalescent COVID-19. The nucleotides are TGTGCCAGCAGCCGGCTCGGGACTAGACAAGAGACCCAGTACTTC. This gives the protein CASSRLGTRQETQYF.